The 8 T cell receptor beta chains below all came from one sample that was sequenced in a study of T cell responses to AZD1222 COVID-19 vaccine. Only in-frame clones appear in the TCRdb table, and some are missing; sequencing was by immunoSEQ multiplex PCR. The sample contains tens of thousands of clones, around 86% of which appear only once. Here the sequenced sample was peripheral blood, taken on day 0 of AZD1222 vaccination. These receptors were collected from an adult in good health.

The genes are TRBV18 and TRBJ2-7; 10 bases map to TRBD2. The germline V gene encodes CDR1 KGHSH and CDR2 LQKENI. After removal of 6 bases from V and 4 bases from J, the junction contained 15 bases not matched to a gene. The CDR3 is 17 residues long. CDR3: CASSATSGTHHLYEQYF. The CDR3 region has the DNA TGTGCCAGCTCTGCCACTAGCGGGACACACCATTTATACGAGCAGTACTTC.

This clone was detected a few times. The chain recombines TRBV18 with TRBJ2-1; 8 bases fit TRBD1. CDR1 is KGHSH, CDR2 LQKENI, per germline. This CDR3 region has 14 residues. Trimming removed 3 bases from V and 5 bases from J; junction bases left unmatched: 3. CDR3 DNA sequence: TGTGCCAGCTCACCGGGACAGGTCGACAATGAGCAGTTCTTC. This translates into CASSPGQVDNEQFF.

The chain employs TRBV5-1 and TRBJ2-7; D not resolved. This CDR3 is built from 15 residues. Per germline, CDR1 SGHRS and CDR2 YFSETQ. V shed 0 bases and J shed 2 bases, with 12 bases lying between them. The CDR3 DNA reads as TGCGCCAGCAGCTTGGTGTCAGGAGCGACCTACGAGCAGTACTTC. As protein: CASSLVSGATYEQYF.

CDR3 DNA: TGTGCCAGTAGGCGGGGGGACTCTCAGTATTTT. Amino acids: CASRRGDSQYF. The chain carries TRBV19 and TRBJ2-3, with 8 bases matching TRBD2. Germline CDR1 LNHDA, CDR2 SQIVND (reference sequence). The trim removed 6 bases at V and 12 bases at J, leaving 5 bases unmatched. The CDR3 totals 11 residues.

Only one count was recorded for this clone. J is TRBJ2-4 and V is TRBV21-1; the D segment call TRBD1 is taken from the table without a DNA check. TRBV21-1 is a pseudogene segment. The CDR3 has 18 amino acids. The DNA for the CDR3 is TGTGCCAGCAGGCCTCCGGGACAGGGTTTCGATCTCAAAAACATTCAGTACTTC. Amino acids: CASRPPGQGFDLKNIQYF.

The genes are TRBV7-8 and TRBJ2-7, with 9 bases that match TRBD1. Germline V gives CDR1 SGHVS, CDR2 FQNEAQ. The CDR3 contains 14 residues. The V segment lost 4 bases and the J segment 3 bases; nucleotides outside the gene matches: 4. The CDR3 DNA sequence: TGTGCCAGCAGCTCGACAGGGGGGAACTACGAGCAGTACTTC. Protein product: CASSSTGGNYEQYF.

The V gene is TRBV7-8, the J gene TRBJ1-4, with a possible D match to TRBD1 (6 bases). Trimming took off 4 bases at V and 8 bases at J, with 20 bases between the two ends. From germline, CDR1 is SGHVS and CDR2 FQNEAQ. This CDR3 has 16 residues. CDR3 nucleotides: TGTGCCAGCAGCTCGGGGGCGATTAAGAATAAAGAAAAACTGTTTTTT. The encoded protein is CASSSGAIKNKEKLFF.

The chain is built from TRBV19 and TRBJ1-1, with D maybe TRBD1 (5 bases). Trimming removed 6 bases at V and 0 bases at J, with 14 bases between. The CDR3 length is 15 residues. Germline V gives CDR1 LNHDA, CDR2 SQIVND (reference sequence). The CDR3 DNA reads as TGTGCCAGTAGAAGTGGTCGGGGCCTGAACACTGAAGCTTTCTTT. It encodes CASRSGRGLNTEAFF.